The present entry profiles one T cell receptor (beta chain) with its context. These data come from a study of blood T cell repertoires in COVID-19. In the study overall: Italy, Spain and the United States were the sources of the convalescent and acute COVID-19 samples. Nucleic acid was either cDNA or gDNA, and it came from T cells, B-cell-depleted T cells, or PBMCs.

In the authors' workflow: The assay estimated nucleated cells by amplifying reference gene primers. The repertoire was sequenced with immunoSEQ multiplex PCR; TCRdb's copy has only in-frame clones and lacks some. D and trimming were read from the DNA, whereas the V and J calls and clone size are those reported in that table. In the table there are over 35,000 clones, around four fifths of which are singletons. Trimming stripped 5 bases from V and 5 bases from J, with 13 bases between. This CDR3 has 14 residues. From germline, CDR1 is SEHNR and CDR2 FQNEAQ (reference sequence). The TCR comes from a human donor in a cohort sampled during active COVID-19. Sequencing was done on a sample of peripheral blood. The J gene is TRBJ2-1, the V gene TRBV7-9, with D perhaps matching TRBD2 (6 bases). DNA for the CDR3: TGTGCCAGCAGCCGCGGGACTGGAGACAATGAGCAGTTCTTC. It specifies CASSRGTGDNEQFF.